This is a list of T cell receptor beta chains from one sample in a study of molecular identifiers for immune sequencing clone quantification. TCRdb analysed the PCR reads with MiXCR anew, one entry per CDR3 protein. The sample shows roughly 630,000 distinct CDR3 sequences, 25% of them seen only once. Sequencing was done on a sample of naive CD8+ T cells from blood, with Jurkat cell RNA spiked in. The receptors were sampled from a human donor in good health. Some libraries in this study had Jurkat cell RNA spiked in. The CDR3 runs from the conserved cysteine through the conserved F or W. The D gene is left open where the match is weak. The listing skips clone size in some rows; elsewhere it reads once, few, many or a size class.

TRBJ2-5,-,TRBV4-1,-,TGCGCCCGCCGCCACGATCCTTTTGAGCCCCAGTACTTC,CARRHDPFEPQYF
TRBJ1-5,-,TRBV7-8,-,TGTGCCAGCAGCATTGGTGGCAGCAGCAATCAGCCCCAGCATTTT,CASSIGGSSNQPQHF
TRBJ1-1,many,TRBV6-5,-,TGTGCCAGCAGTCGGGACTCGGGGGTCACTGAAGCTTTCTTT,CASSRDSGVTEAFF
TRBJ1-1,-,TRBV10-3,-,TGTGCCATCAGCGCTGATGATTTGAACACTGAAGCTTTCTTT,CAISADDLNTEAFF
TRBJ2-5,many,TRBV12-5,-,TGTGCTAGTGCCGGCGGACAGCTAGAGACCCAGTACTTC,CASAGGQLETQYF
TRBJ2-1,many,TRBV12-3/TRBV12-4,-,TGTGCCAGCAGTTTTAGGGGGGAGGGCTCCAATGAGCAGTTCTTC,CASSFRGEGSNEQFF
TRBJ2-7,few,TRBV7-9,TRBD2,TGTGCCAGCAGCTTTAGCGGGGGCGAGACCTACGAGCAGTACTTC,CASSFSGGETYEQYF
TRBJ1-1,-,TRBV7-8,-,TGTGCCCGCAGCTTAGGCGGAGGGTTCGGCACTGAAGCTTTCTTT,CARSLGGGFGTEAFF
TRBJ2-1,few,TRBV11-2,TRBD1,TGTGCCAGCAGCTTGGTAGGGACAGGGTACAATGAGCAGTTCTTC,CASSLVGTGYNEQFF
TRBJ2-1,-,TRBV7-9,-,TGTGCCAGCAGCTTGCCCGGGGCCTACAATGAGCAGTTCTTC,CASSLPGAYNEQFF
TRBJ1-1,many,TRBV6-6,-,TGTGCCAGCAGTTACGAAGGGGCGAACACTGAAGCTTTCTTT,CASSYEGANTEAFF
TRBJ2-7,-,TRBV14,-,TGTGCCAGCAGCCAATGGGGGGACTCCTACGAGCAGTACTTC,CASSQWGDSYEQYF
TRBJ2-7,few,TRBV4-1,TRBD2,TGCGCCAGCAGTCTTGCGGGAGGAGGCCACGAGCAGTACTTC,CASSLAGGGHEQYF
TRBJ2-5,many,TRBV29-1,-,TGCAGCGTTGATTCGGGCAGCGTGTACCAAGAGACCCAGTACTTC,CSVDSGSVYQETQYF
TRBJ1-2,many,TRBV12-3/TRBV12-4,-,TGTGCCAGCAGTCCCCATTTAATGCCTCATAACTATGGCTACACCTTC,CASSPHLMPHNYGYTF
TRBJ2-7,-,TRBV30,-,TGTGCCTGGAGTGTAACAGGGATCGTCGAGCAGTACTTC,CAWSVTGIVEQYF